The 13 T cell receptor beta chains given below trace back to one sample, sequenced in a study of OX40 agonist ivuxolimab in advanced cancers. Assay: immunoSEQ multiplex PCR; the TCRdb copy retains only in-frame clones and omits some. The sample has around 100,000 clones, around 89% seen once. The sample here was CD4+ or CD8+ T cells sorted from blood, taken in a trial of the OX40 agonist ivuxolimab. All receptors derive from an adult with an advanced solid tumor such as melanoma, head and neck, liver or kidney cancer.

The J gene is TRBJ1-1, the V gene TRBV27; D not certain. Germline values: CDR1 MNHEY, CDR2 SMNVEV (reference sequence). Trimming removed 6 bases from V and 5 bases from J, with 13 bases in between. The CDR3 has 13 residues. DNA for the CDR3: TGTGCCAGCAGGCCCCTGGTGAGGACTGAAGCTTTCTTT. Residues: CASRPLVRTEAFF.

The chain couples TRBV9 to TRBJ1-5; D is unclear. Deletions cut 3 bases from V and 11 bases from J, with 21 bases between. Germline loops: CDR1 SGDLS, CDR2 YYNGEE. The CDR3 loop spans 15 amino acids. The DNA of the CDR3 is TGTGCCAGCAGCGCCGGGTCTCCTTCTCAATCAGCCCAGCATTTT. It translates to CASSAGSPSQSAQHF.

The chain employs TRBV9 and TRBJ1-3; D is undetermined. Germline CDR1 is SGDLS and CDR2 is YYNGEE. This CDR3 is 16 amino acids long. V lost 0 bases to trimming and J lost 0 bases, with 10 bases between them. The CDR3 bases are TGTGCCAGCAGCGTAGTGGGCTCCGCCTCTGGAAACACCATATATTTT. It specifies CASSVVGSASGNTIYF.

This clone was counted a single time. The rearrangement links TRBV5-1 to TRBJ2-3; 11 bases map to TRBD2. The CDR3 covers 14 residues. Germline assignment: CDR1 SGHRS and CDR2 YFSETQ. After removal of 7 bases from V and 3 bases from J, the junction contained 4 bases not matched to a gene. DNA for the CDR3: TGCGCCAGCGCTAGCGGGGGGCGTACAGATACGCAGTATTTT. Translation: CASASGGRTDTQYF.

The chain combines TRBV6-5 with TRBJ2-2, with 9 nucleotides matching TRBD2. Losses at the gene ends were 0 bases for V and 6 bases for J; bases not matched to a gene: 2. Per germline, CDR1 MNHEY and CDR2 SVGAGI. This CDR3 is built from 15 residues. The CDR3 bases are TGTGCCAGCAGTTACTCGGGGACTAGCTCCGGGGAGCTGTTTTTT. Protein product: CASSYSGTSSGELFF.

This clone has just a few counts. V is TRBV6-5 and J is TRBJ2-1; 7 nucleotides line up with TRBD2. Germline assignment: CDR1 MNHEY and CDR2 SVGAGI. Trimming cost V 6 bases and J 8 bases; bases outside gene matches: 7. This CDR3 region has 13 residues. The CDR3 DNA reads TGTGCCAGCAGGCTGGGAGGGCCGCATGAGCAGTTCTTC. Amino acids: CASRLGGPHEQFF.

J is TRBJ1-1 and V is TRBV28; 8 nucleotides line up with TRBD1. Germline loops: CDR1 MDHEN, CDR2 SYDVKM. J gave up 11 bases and V 1 base, and 12 bases lay outside the gene matches. The CDR3 has 15 residues. Here the CDR3 DNA reads TGTGCCAGCAGTTTATTGGGACAGGCTCCTTATTCGGCTTTCTTT. Encoded protein: CASSLLGQAPYSAFF.

The gene calls are TRBV7-3 and TRBJ1-2; weak D call: TRBD1 (6 bases). Germline values: CDR1 SGHTA, CDR2 FQGTGA. Trimming shortened V by 5 bases and J by 8 bases, and 18 bases separated the two germline ends. The CDR3 is 14 residues long. CDR3 nucleotide sequence: TGTGCCAGCAGCGAAGGACAGCGACTGGGGGGCTACACCTTC. Translated: CASSEGQRLGGYTF.

The chain uses TRBV15 and TRBJ1-5, with D uncertain. This CDR3 spans 14 amino acids. Per germline, CDR1 LNHNV and CDR2 YYDKDF (reference sequence). Trimming removed 1 base from V and 6 bases from J, with 10 bases in between. Written as DNA, the CDR3 is TGTGCCACCAGCAGAGGGTTTGGGTTTCAGCCCCAGCATTTT. Amino acids: CATSRGFGFQPQHF. The full variable domain, rest sourced from reference TRBV15 and TRBJ1-5, is DAMVIQNPRYQVTQFGKPVTLSCSQTLNHNVMYWYQQKSSQAPKLLFHYYDKDFNNEADTPDNFQSRRPNTSFCFLDIRSPGLGDTAMYLCATSRGFGFQPQHFGDGTRLSIL.

J is TRBJ1-5 and V is TRBV6-4, with no clear D. Germline values: CDR1 MRHNA, CDR2 SNTAGT. Trimming removed 4 bases from V and 0 bases from J, with 10 bases in between. The CDR3 runs to 15 residues. The CDR3 nucleotides read TGTGCCAGCAGTGTCAACGGAGATAGCAATCAGCCCCAGCATTTT. Translated: CASSVNGDSNQPQHF.

The chain links TRBV30 to TRBJ2-7, with TRBD1 matching 7 bases. CDR3 size: 15 residues. Germline lookup yields CDR1 GTSNPN and CDR2 SVGIG (reference sequence). Trimming cost V 1 base and J 0 bases; bases outside gene matches: 6. CDR3 sequence: CAWSGAGTVSYEQYF. In nucleotides, the CDR3 is TGTGCCTGGAGTGGGGCCGGGACAGTCTCCTACGAGCAGTACTTC.

In this sample, this clone turned up once. This sequence joins TRBV30 and TRBJ1-2, with D possibly being TRBD1 (6 bases). There are 13 residues in the CDR3. The germline V gene encodes CDR1 GTSNPN and CDR2 SVGIG (reference sequence). Trimming took 4 bases from V and 6 from J, leaving 15 bases between them. DNA of the CDR3: TGTGCCTGGATGCTAGGACAGAGACATGGCTACACCTTC. This encodes CAWMLGQRHGYTF.

The genes are TRBV14 and TRBJ2-7; perhaps TRBD2 as D (6 bases). Deletions cut 0 bases from V and 4 bases from J, with 13 bases between. CDR3 length equals 15 residues. Germline assignment: CDR1 SGHDN and CDR2 FVKESK. CDR3 sequence: CASSQEGLYEYEQYF. The CDR3, as DNA: TGTGCCAGCAGCCAAGAGGGACTGTACGAATACGAGCAGTACTTC.